One sample yielded the 20 T cell receptor beta chains listed below, sequenced in a study of CD8+ T cells in alopecia areata. After isolation, RNA underwent reverse transcription to generate cDNA as the sequencing template. The data were produced by immunoSEQ multiplex PCR, yet TCRdb's version contains in-frame clones alone and is incomplete. The data hold about 160,000 clones, with 40% to 50% observed a single time. Sequencing input: CD4+ T cells sorted from blood. These receptors all stem from a human donor with alopecia areata.

The gene calls are TRBV28 and TRBJ2-1; 9 nucleotides align to TRBD2. Germline CDR1 and CDR2: MDHEN and SYDVKM. V lost 7 bases to trimming and J lost 4 bases; unmatched junction nucleotides: 5. The CDR3 consists of 14 residues. The CDR3 region is CASTASGVYNEQFF. In nucleotides, the CDR3 is TGTGCCAGCACGGCTAGCGGGGTATACAATGAGCAGTTCTTC.

This clone was counted between two and nine times. The chain combines TRBV29-1 with TRBJ2-1; TRBD2 agrees at 8 bases. Per germline, CDR1 SQVTM and CDR2 ANQGSEA. Losses at the gene ends were 5 bases for V and 4 bases for J; bases not matched to a gene: 4. There are 13 residues in the CDR3. The CDR3, as DNA: TGCAGCGTTAGCGGGAGCCTATACAATGAGCAGTTCTTC. Translating it yields CSVSGSLYNEQFF.

CDR3 sequence reads: CASSPRGGSNTEAFF. The CDR3 nucleotides are TGCGCCAGCAGCCCTAGGGGGGGGTCGAACACTGAAGCTTTCTTT. The rearrangement uses TRBV5-1 and TRBJ1-1, with D perhaps matching TRBD1 (6 bases). V dropped 4 bases and J dropped 1 base, with 14 bases sitting between them. CDR1 is SGHRS and CDR2 is YFSETQ in the germline V gene. This CDR3 comprises 15 residues.

This clone was counted only a few times. The V gene is TRBV29-1, the J gene TRBJ2-3; 10 positions agree with TRBD2. The CDR3 totals 15 residues. Germline V gene sequence: CDR1 SQVTM, CDR2 ANQGSEA. Trimming removed 7 bases from V and 3 bases from J; junction bases left unmatched: 10. CDR3 amino acids: CSARSAGGPTDTQYF. As DNA, the CDR3 is TGCAGCGCCCGGTCAGCGGGAGGGCCGACAGATACGCAGTATTTT.

The chain has TRBV29-1 and TRBJ2-1; 7 bases map to TRBD2. Germline V CDR1 and CDR2: SQVTM, ANQGSEA. This CDR3 is 14 amino acids long. V was pared by 3 bases and J by 5 bases, with 7 bases of the junction left unmatched. The CDR3 reads CSVDGAGRDNEQFF. The CDR3 bases are TGCAGCGTTGATGGAGCGGGACGAGACAATGAGCAGTTCTTC.

V usage is TRBV19 and J usage is TRBJ2-2; no definite D call. This CDR3 is 13 amino acids long. The germline CDR1 and CDR2 sequences are LNHDA and SQIVND (reference sequence). V lost 5 bases, J lost 5 bases, and 9 bases lay in between. CDR3 bases: TGTGCCAGTAGTCCCCACGCTACCGGGGAGCTGTTTTTT. Translation gives CASSPHATGELFF.

The V call is TRBV7-2, the J call TRBJ1-2; D remains unclear. This CDR3 contains 15 residues. V was trimmed by 5 bases and J by 4 bases, leaving 17 bases between them. Per the germline V gene, CDR1 is SGHTA and CDR2 is FQGNSA. The CDR3 region has the DNA TGTGCCAGCAGCACCCGGAAGACGGACTTCTATGGCTACACCTTC. It is translated as CASSTRKTDFYGYTF. Drawing the rest from reference TRBV7-2 and TRBJ1-2, the complete variable domain is GAGVSQSPSNKVTEKGKDVELRCDPISGHTALYWYRQSLGQGLEFLIYFQGNSAPDKSGLPSDRFSAERTGGSVSTLTIQRTQQEDSAVYLCASSTRKTDFYGYTFGSGTRLTVV.

The V call is TRBV30, the J call TRBJ1-5, with TRBD1 matching 11 bases. Germline CDR1 GTSNPN, CDR2 SVGIG (reference sequence). The CDR3 contains 15 residues. V dropped 0 bases and J dropped 7; count of bases not matched to a gene: 5. The CDR3 is CAWSVSGTGGQPQHF. The CDR3 DNA reads TGTGCCTGGAGTGTCAGTGGGACAGGGGGACAGCCCCAGCATTTT.

The V call is TRBV27, the J call TRBJ1-1; the D is unclear. The V end lost 8 bases, the J end lost 0 bases, and 16 bases lay between the germline ends. Germline CDR1 MNHEY, CDR2 SMNVEV (reference sequence). The CDR3 covers 15 residues. Here the CDR3 reads CASCPRFKMNTEAFF. CDR3 DNA sequence: TGTGCCAGCTGCCCTCGCTTCAAGATGAACACTGAAGCTTTCTTT.

This clone has only a few counts. V gene TRBV30 combines with J gene TRBJ1-2; a weak D match, TRBD1 (5 bases). The CDR3 loop spans 13 amino acids. From germline, CDR1 is GTSNPN and CDR2 SVGIG (reference sequence). Trimming stripped 8 bases from V and 8 bases from J, with 21 bases between. The DNA of the CDR3 is TGTGCCGCACAAACTTCAGGGAGCGGCGGCTACACCTTC. Residues: CAAQTSGSGGYTF.

CDR3 sequence reads: CSSAEQGNTEAFF. CDR3 sequence (DNA): TGCAGCTCAGCGGAACAGGGGAACACTGAAGCTTTCTTT. The chain uses TRBV29-1 and TRBJ1-1; tentatively, D is TRBD1 (6 bases). The germline V gene has CDR1 SQVTM and CDR2 ANQGSEA. CDR3 length: 13 amino acids. V lost 8 bases to trimming and J lost 1 base, with 14 bases between them.

This chain joins TRBV30 and TRBJ2-3, with D perhaps matching TRBD2 (6 bases). The CDR3 is 13 amino acids. The germline gives CDR1 GTSNPN, CDR2 SVGIG (reference sequence). In nucleotides, the CDR3 is TGTGCTACGGCGGGGTTCGGCACAGATACGCAGTATTTT. Residues: CATAGFGTDTQYF.

This chain joins TRBV4-2 and TRBJ1-5; D unresolved. This CDR3 is 13 amino acids long. Germline lookup yields CDR1 LGHNA and CDR2 YNFKEQ. V dropped 1 base and J dropped 1 base, with 2 bases sitting between them. Here the CDR3 DNA reads TGTGCCAGCAGCCAAGGGAGCAATCAGCCCCAGCATTTT. This encodes CASSQGSNQPQHF.

The chain is built from TRBV28 and TRBJ2-7; no reliable D call. Per germline, CDR1 MDHEN and CDR2 SYDVKM. The CDR3 extends over 11 amino acids. The V end lost 1 base, the J end lost 7 bases, and 5 bases lay between the germline ends. The CDR3 reads CASSLSKEQYF. DNA for the CDR3: TGTGCCAGCAGTTTATCGAAAGAGCAGTACTTC.

The chain combines TRBV30 with TRBJ1-1; D is undetermined. The CDR3 has 13 residues. CDR1 GTSNPN and CDR2 SVGIG come from the germline V gene (reference sequence). V lost 2 bases and J lost 1, with 8 bases in between. In nucleotides, the CDR3 is TGTGCCTGGAGTACCGCCAGGAACACTGAAGCTTTCTTT. This sequence encodes CAWSTARNTEAFF.

This sequence joins TRBV5-1 and TRBJ2-1; 10 positions agree with TRBD2. This CDR3 comprises 16 residues. Germline V gene data show CDR1 as SGHRS and CDR2 as YFSETQ. Trimming removed 2 bases from V and 3 bases from J; junction bases left unmatched: 5. In nucleotides, the CDR3 is TGCGCCAGCAGCTTACTAGCGGGATCGGGCTACAATGAGCAGTTCTTC. Its protein is CASSLLAGSGYNEQFF.

The chain couples TRBV18 to TRBJ1-2; D is undetermined. Trimming removed 3 bases at V and 6 bases at J, with 11 bases between. Germline-derived CDR1 and CDR2 are KGHSH and LQKENI. The CDR3 is 13 residues long. The CDR3 DNA is TGTGCCAGCTCACCTATGGAGGATAATGGCTACACCTTC. Translated, it gives CASSPMEDNGYTF. Full variable domain (missing parts from reference TRBV18 and TRBJ1-2): NAGVMQNPRHLVRRRGQEARLRCSPMKGHSHVYWYRQLPEEGLKFMVYLQKENIIDESGMPKERFSAEFPKEGPSILRIQQVVRGDSAAYFCASSPMEDNGYTFGSGTRLTVV.

This clone was found a few times. The gene calls are TRBV28 and TRBJ2-4; TRBD2 might be the D (7 bases). The germline gives CDR1 MDHEN, CDR2 SYDVKM. CDR3 size: 13 residues. Deletions cut 5 bases from V and 15 bases from J, with 20 bases between. The CDR3 region has the DNA TGTGCCAGCAGTGCCGCCGCGGGGGCTTGGGGGTACTTC. Encoded protein: CASSAAAGAWGYF.

V and J are TRBV30 and TRBJ2-7; D call uncertain. V was trimmed by 0 bases and J by 3 bases, leaving 9 bases between them. The CDR3 is 13 amino acids. Germline CDR1 reads GTSNPN; CDR2 reads SVGIG (reference sequence). The DNA of the CDR3 is TGTGCCTGGAGTGTGCCAGCGCTCTACGAGCAGTACTTC. Translating gives CAWSVPALYEQYF.

V gene TRBV5-1 combines with J gene TRBJ2-3; 10 bases align to TRBD1. Germline values: CDR1 SGHRS, CDR2 YFSETQ. The CDR3 is 14 residues long. V trimming: 5 bases; J trimming: 3 bases; junction bases outside the gene matches: 3. The CDR3 bases are TGCGCCAGCAGGCCGGGACAGGGGACAGATACGCAGTATTTT. It is translated as CASRPGQGTDTQYF.